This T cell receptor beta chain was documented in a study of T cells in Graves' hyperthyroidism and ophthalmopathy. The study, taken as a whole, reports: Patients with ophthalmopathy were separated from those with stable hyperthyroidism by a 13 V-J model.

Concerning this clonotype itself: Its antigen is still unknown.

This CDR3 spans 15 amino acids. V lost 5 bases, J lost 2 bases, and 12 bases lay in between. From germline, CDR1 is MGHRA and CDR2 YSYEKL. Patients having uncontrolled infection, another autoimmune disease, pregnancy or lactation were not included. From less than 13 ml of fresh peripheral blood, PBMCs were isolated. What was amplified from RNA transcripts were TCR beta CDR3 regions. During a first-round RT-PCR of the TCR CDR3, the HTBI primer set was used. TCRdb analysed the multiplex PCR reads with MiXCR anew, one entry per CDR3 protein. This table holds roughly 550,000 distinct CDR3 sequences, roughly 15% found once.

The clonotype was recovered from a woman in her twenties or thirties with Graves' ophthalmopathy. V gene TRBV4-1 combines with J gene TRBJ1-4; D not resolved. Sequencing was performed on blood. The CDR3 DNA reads TGCGCCAGCAGCAAACCTTTCGGGACTAATGAAAAACTGTTTTTT. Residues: CASSKPFGTNEKLFF.